Sequencing of this T cell receptor beta chain was carried out in a study of blood T cell repertoires in COVID-19. Study-wide background: Nucleic acid was either cDNA or gDNA, and it came from T cells, B-cell-depleted T cells, or PBMCs.

Original analysis: Estimation of nucleated cell counts was performed using reference gene primer amplification. Using immunoSEQ multiplex PCR, the repertoire was profiled, and TCRdb retains in-frame clones only, with some absent. Clone size and V and J calls were adopted from that table, with D and trimming inferred from the DNA. The sample has about 230,000 clones, 80% to 90% seen once. This clone appeared a single time. This TCR came from a man in his forties or fifties with acute or convalescent COVID-19. The sequencing input was peripheral blood.

Written as DNA, the CDR3 is TGTGCCAGTAGGGGGGCAGGTCGGACCGGGGAGCTGTTTTTT. Translating it yields CASRGAGRTGELFF. The genes are TRBV19 and TRBJ2-2, with D perhaps TRBD1 (6 bases). The V end lost 6 bases, the J end lost 5 bases, and 13 bases lay between the germline ends. CDR1 is LNHDA and CDR2 is SQIVND in the germline V gene (reference sequence). The CDR3 is 14 residues long.